A single sample gave rise to the 30 T cell receptor beta chains below, sequenced in a study of blood T cell repertoires in COVID-19. TCRdb's copy holds only in-frame clones and misses some; the assay was immunoSEQ multiplex PCR. The sample has about 15,000 clones; around 77% are singletons. Sequenced input: peripheral blood. Receptor source: a human donor in a cohort sampled during active COVID-19.

This chain uses TRBV6-2 or TRBV6-3 with TRBJ2-4; the match to TRBD1 covers 12 bases. After removal of 4 bases from V and 0 bases from J, the junction contained 16 bases not matched to a gene. CDR3 length: 21 amino acids. Looked up from germline, CDR1 is MNHEY and CDR2 is SVGEGT. In nucleotides, the CDR3 is TGTGCCAGCAGTTCCCTGGGACAGGGGGCTCTGGGGCCCTTAGCCAAAAACATTCAGTACTTC. Protein sequence: CASSSLGQGALGPLAKNIQYF.

The chain carries TRBV29-1 and TRBJ2-1, with 7 positions matching TRBD1. The germline gives CDR1 SQVTM, CDR2 ANQGSEA. CDR3 size: 15 residues. Trimming removed 5 bases from V and 11 bases from J; junction bases left unmatched: 18. The CDR3 sequence: CSVLHRGATEYKQFF. CDR3 bases: TGCAGCGTTCTACACAGGGGCGCCACTGAGTATAAGCAGTTCTTC.

This sequence joins TRBV6-5 and TRBJ2-7, with 8 positions matching TRBD1. Looked up from germline, CDR1 is MNHEY and CDR2 is SVGAGI. The CDR3 extends over 14 amino acids. V was pared by 8 bases and J by 1 base, with 7 bases of the junction left unmatched. CDR3 protein: CASRQDRVSYEQYF. In nucleotides, the CDR3 is TGTGCCAGCCGTCAGGACAGGGTGTCCTACGAGCAGTACTTC.

The chain recombines TRBV18 with TRBJ2-5; tentative D call: TRBD2 (6 bases). The CDR3 runs to 14 residues. Trimming left V 3 bases short and J 1 base short, with 9 bases between. Per germline, CDR1 KGHSH and CDR2 LQKENI. CDR3 sequence (DNA): TGTGCCAGCTCACCGGGGGGAATCCAAGAGACCCAGTACTTC. It translates to CASSPGGIQETQYF.

The chain joins TRBV9 to TRBJ2-7, with 8 bases matching TRBD1. Germline assignment: CDR1 SGDLS and CDR2 YYNGEE. The V gene end was trimmed by 0 bases and the J gene end by 3 bases; junction bases not matched to a gene: 5. The CDR3 is 15 residues long. CDR3 coding DNA: TGTGCCAGCAGCGTAGGACAGGGGTCGTTCTACGAGCAGTACTTC. Protein sequence: CASSVGQGSFYEQYF.

The chain joins TRBV4-2 to TRBJ2-7; D possibly corresponds to TRBD1 (6 bases). With 1 base removed from V and 2 bases from J, the gap between germline ends came to 12 bases. Germline V CDR1 and CDR2: LGHNA, YNFKEQ. CDR3 size: 15 residues. CDR3 DNA sequence: TGTGCCAGCAGCCAAGGGGCAGGGGAAGCCTACGAGCAGTACTTC. Encoded protein: CASSQGAGEAYEQYF.

The gene calls are TRBV4-1 and TRBJ1-1, with D uncertain. V shed 4 bases and J shed 0 bases, with 15 bases lying between them. The CDR3 runs to 16 residues. Germline V CDR1 and CDR2: MGHRA, YSYEKL. CDR3 nucleotides: TGCGCCAGCAGCCCCCGAAATCCGGTCTTGAACACTGAAGCTTTCTTT. It yields the protein CASSPRNPVLNTEAFF.

This chain links TRBV5-6 with TRBJ1-1; 9 nucleotides agree with TRBD1. The CDR3 covers 15 residues. Germline CDR1 SGHDT, CDR2 YYEEEE. Trimming at V came to 9 bases and at J to 2 bases, leaving 11 bases not matched to a gene. The CDR3 is CATGGRTGANTEAFF. CDR3 DNA: TGTGCCACCGGAGGTCGGACAGGGGCCAACACTGAAGCTTTCTTT.

The rearrangement joins TRBV5-1 to TRBJ1-4; no definite D call. This CDR3 is built from 14 residues. CDR1 is SGHRS, CDR2 YFSETQ, per germline. Trimming removed 0 bases from V and 2 bases from J, with 5 bases in between. CDR3 sequence: CASSLAMTNEKLFF. The CDR3 DNA sequence: TGCGCCAGCAGCTTGGCCATGACTAATGAAAAACTGTTTTTT.

This clone was seen just once. This sequence joins TRBV12-5 and TRBJ2-3; the D gene is possibly TRBD2 (5 bases). The V gene's germline CDR1 is LGHNT and CDR2 FRNRAP. V gave up 1 base and J gave up 1 base, with 9 bases separating them. The CDR3 has 15 amino acids. CDR3 nucleotide sequence: TGTGCTAGTGGTTTGGAGGACTCTCGCACAGATACGCAGTATTTT. Residues: CASGLEDSRTDTQYF.

The sample holds a few counts of this clone. V is TRBV5-6 and J is TRBJ2-5; TRBD1 agrees at 8 bases. Germline loops: CDR1 SGHDT, CDR2 YYEEEE. The CDR3 contains 13 residues. The J segment lost 4 bases and the V segment lost 3 bases, leaving 2 bases of the junction unmatched. The CDR3 DNA is TGTGCCAGCAGCTATGACAGGGGAGAGACCCAGTACTTC. This gives the protein CASSYDRGETQYF.

This chain joins TRBV4-2 and TRBJ2-5; TRBD2 matches at 12 bases. With V trimmed by 1 base and J by 3 bases, 6 bases remained unmatched. The CDR3 is 17 residues long. CDR1 is LGHNA and CDR2 is YNFKEQ in the germline V gene. The DNA of the CDR3 is TGTGCCAGCAGCCAAGGGTTTACTAGCGGGGGGAAAGAGACCCAGTACTTC. Translation: CASSQGFTSGGKETQYF.

The V and J genes are TRBV6-6 and TRBJ1-3, with D possibly being TRBD1 (5 bases). The CDR3 sequence is 16 residues long. Germline CDR1 and CDR2: MNHNY and SVGAGI (reference sequence). V lost 3 bases, J lost 1 base, and 13 bases lay in between. The CDR3 coding sequence is TGTGCCAGCAGTTATGCAAATAGACAGTCTGGAAACACCATATATTTT. Translated, it gives CASSYANRQSGNTIYF.

The chain recombines TRBV6-1 with TRBJ1-1, with TRBD1 matching 7 bases. The CDR3 covers 14 residues. V trimming: 2 bases; J trimming: 4 bases; junction bases outside the gene matches: 4. The germline CDR1 and CDR2 sequences are MNHNS and SASEGT. The CDR3 DNA sequence: TGTGCCAGCAGTGAATTACAGGGGAGCACTGAAGCTTTCTTT. As protein: CASSELQGSTEAFF.

The V call is TRBV4-3, the J call TRBJ2-2, with 9 bases that match TRBD1. CDR3 length: 15 amino acids. Germline V gene data show CDR1 as LGHNA and CDR2 as YSLEER. The V gene end was trimmed by 3 bases and the J gene end by 7 bases; junction bases not matched to a gene: 6. In nucleotides, the CDR3 is TGCGCCAGCAGCCACTCTGGACAGGGGATCGGGGAGCTGTTTTTT. Its translation: CASSHSGQGIGELFF.

The CDR3 nucleotides are TGTGCCATCAGCCCCAACACAGATACGCAGTATTTT. Residues: CAISPNTDTQYF. V gene TRBV10-3 combines with J gene TRBJ2-3; D gene ambiguous. CDR3 length: 12 residues. The germline V gene encodes CDR1 ENHRY and CDR2 SYGVKD. V was shortened by 6 bases and J by 2 bases, with 6 bases between the two germline ends.

A remark on this clone: Compared with germline, one end of the junction differs, possibly owing to a read error. The chain employs TRBV28 and TRBJ1-1; 8 bases map to TRBD1. Germline-derived CDR1 and CDR2 are MDHEN and SYDVKM. The CDR3 is made up of 11 amino acids. CDR3 residues: CASSFRQDRVF. The CDR3 DNA reads TGTGCCAGCAGTTTCCGTCAGGACAGGGTCTTT.

The chain joins TRBV25-1 to TRBJ1-2, with TRBD1 as a possible D gene (5 bases). The CDR3 length is 14 residues. Germline lookup yields CDR1 MGHDK and CDR2 SYGVNS. Between the trimmed V and J ends, which lost 6 bases and 5 bases, there was a span of 16 bases. The DNA of the CDR3 is TGTGCCAGCAGAAGAGCGGGGGATCGTTATGGCTACACCTTC. Translating it yields CASRRAGDRYGYTF.

J is TRBJ1-2 and V is TRBV10-3, with 9 nucleotides matching TRBD1. Trimming cost V 6 bases and J 7 bases; bases outside gene matches: 9. Germline CDR1 reads ENHRY; CDR2 reads SYGVKD. The CDR3 sequence is 14 residues long. The CDR3 DNA sequence: TGTGCCATCAGCCCGGGACAGGGTATCGGTGGCTACACCTTC. It codes for CAISPGQGIGGYTF.

This clone has more than one count but fewer than ten. The chain uses TRBV7-9 and TRBJ2-7; 8 nucleotides match TRBD2. CDR1 is SEHNR, CDR2 FQNEAQ, per germline (reference sequence). The CDR3 extends over 14 amino acids. With V trimmed by 2 bases and J by 7 bases, 7 bases remained unmatched. This chain's CDR3 is CASSLLSGGLEQYF. The CDR3 DNA is TGTGCCAGCAGCTTACTAAGCGGGGGTTTAGAGCAGTACTTC.

The chain joins TRBV11-2 to TRBJ1-4; the match to TRBD1 covers 8 bases. Germline CDR1 reads SGHAT; CDR2 reads FQNNGV. This CDR3 is 14 amino acids long. J was trimmed by 10 bases and V by 3 bases; bases with no gene match: 7. The CDR3 here is CASSFPSQGGKLFF. The CDR3, as DNA: TGTGCCAGCAGCTTTCCGTCACAGGGGGGAAAACTGTTTTTT.

The genes are TRBV6-5 and TRBJ2-1, with D perhaps matching TRBD1 (5 bases). This CDR3 comprises 13 residues. Germline lookup yields CDR1 MNHEY and CDR2 SVGAGI. V gave up 9 bases and J gave up 6 bases, with 15 bases separating them. The CDR3 DNA is TGTGCCAGTCAAGAACCCCAGGGCAATGAGCAGTTCTTC. Protein product: CASQEPQGNEQFF.

This clone has only a few counts. CDR3 in DNA: TGTGCCAGCAGTTACGACAGGGATGGGACCCAGTACTTC. This encodes CASSYDRDGTQYF. The chain recombines TRBV6-5 with TRBJ2-5; 7 nucleotides align to TRBD1. The germline V gene has CDR1 MNHEY and CDR2 SVGAGI. CDR3 length: 13 residues. J lost 7 bases, V lost 2 bases, and 4 bases had no gene match.

The chain employs TRBV7-8 and TRBJ1-1; tentatively, D is TRBD1 (6 bases). With 8 bases removed from V and 1 base from J, the gap between germline ends came to 11 bases. Per the germline V gene, CDR1 is SGHVS and CDR2 is FQNEAQ. This CDR3 spans 13 amino acids. In DNA, the CDR3 is TGTGCCAGCCTTCGGGGGGCGAACACTGAAGCTTTCTTT. This sequence encodes CASLRGANTEAFF.

CDR3 residues: CASSPRQVGFQETQYF. The CDR3 DNA reads as TGCGCCAGCAGCCCTCGACAGGTGGGGTTTCAAGAGACCCAGTACTTC. The V gene is TRBV5-1, the J gene TRBJ2-5, with D possibly matching TRBD1 (6 bases). The CDR3 sequence is 16 residues long. The V and J ends lost 4 bases and 2 bases respectively, with 18 bases between them. Germline CDR1 SGHRS, CDR2 YFSETQ. The whole variable domain, filled in from reference TRBV5-1 and TRBJ2-5, reads KAGVTQTPRYLIKTRGQQVTLSCSPISGHRSVSWYQQTPGQGLQFLFEYFSETQRNKGNFPGRFSGRQFSNSRSEMNVSTLELGDSALYLCASSPRQVGFQETQYFGPGTRLLVL.

This clone came up once. The chain is built from TRBV30 and TRBJ1-4; 10 bases line up with TRBD1. Germline-derived CDR1 and CDR2 are GTSNPN and SVGIG (reference sequence). The CDR3 is made up of 16 amino acids. V shed 7 bases, J shed 7 bases, and the junction held 15 bases outside the gene matches. The CDR3 coding sequence is TGTGCCTCCTCTGCCGGGACAGGGGCGAGGGGTGAAAAACTGTTTTTT. Encoded protein: CASSAGTGARGEKLFF.

J is TRBJ1-2 and V is TRBV27; 8 bases match TRBD1. The ends lost 8 bases at V and 4 bases at J; junction bases unmatched: 18. The V gene's germline CDR1 is MNHEY and CDR2 SMNVEV (reference sequence). CDR3 length equals 17 residues. CDR3 coding DNA: TGTGCCAGCGGGAAAATTCGGACAGGGCCTTTGTTCTATGGCTACACCTTC. This sequence encodes CASGKIRTGPLFYGYTF.

The rearrangement links TRBV28 to TRBJ2-1; a weak D match, TRBD2 (6 bases). V gave up 5 bases and J gave up 0 bases, with 20 bases separating them. Looked up from germline, CDR1 is MDHEN and CDR2 is SYDVKM. The CDR3 length is 18 residues. The CDR3 sequence: CASSPEGRTKSSYNEQFF. The CDR3 bases are TGTGCCAGCAGTCCCGAAGGACGGACTAAAAGCTCCTACAATGAGCAGTTCTTC.

The chain is built from TRBV11-3 and TRBJ2-7; maybe TRBD1 (5 bases). This CDR3 is 15 amino acids long. Germline V gives CDR1 SGHNT, CDR2 YENEEA. The V end lost 1 base, the J end lost 0 bases, and 10 bases lay between the germline ends. Here the CDR3 DNA reads TGTGCCAGCAGCTTAGGGCAGGGCTACTCCTACGAGCAGTACTTC. This gives the protein CASSLGQGYSYEQYF.

CDR3 sequence reads: CASSQELALIGEQYF. The CDR3 coding sequence is TGTGCCAGCAGCCAAGAACTAGCTCTAATAGGCGAGCAGTACTTC. This chain joins TRBV4-2 and TRBJ2-7; perhaps TRBD2 as D (6 bases). Germline lookup yields CDR1 LGHNA and CDR2 YNFKEQ. Trimming removed 0 bases at V and 6 bases at J, with 15 bases between. This CDR3 has 15 amino acids.